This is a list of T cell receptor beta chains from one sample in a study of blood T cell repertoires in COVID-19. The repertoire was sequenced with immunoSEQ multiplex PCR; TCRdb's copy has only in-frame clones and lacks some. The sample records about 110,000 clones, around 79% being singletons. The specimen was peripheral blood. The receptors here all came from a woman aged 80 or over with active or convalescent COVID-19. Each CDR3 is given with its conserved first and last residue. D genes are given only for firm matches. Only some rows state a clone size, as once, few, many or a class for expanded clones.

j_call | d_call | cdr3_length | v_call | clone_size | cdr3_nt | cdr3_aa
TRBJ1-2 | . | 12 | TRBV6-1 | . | TGTGCCAGCAGTGATATACCTGCGGGCTACACCTTC | CASSDIPAGYTF
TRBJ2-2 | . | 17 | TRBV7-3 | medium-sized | TGTGCCAGCAGCTTAACTGGGGAATTGGGGAGTACCGGGGAGCTGTTTTTT | CASSLTGELGSTGELFF
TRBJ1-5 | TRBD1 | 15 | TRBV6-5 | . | TGTGCCAGCAGTTCCAGGACAGGGGGTTATCAGCCCCAGCATTTT | CASSSRTGGYQPQHF
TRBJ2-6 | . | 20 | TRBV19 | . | TGTGCCAGTAGTCTCGGCCCTAGCGTACTCCTTTTCTCTGGGGCCAACGTCCTGACTTTC | CASSLGPSVLLFSGANVLTF
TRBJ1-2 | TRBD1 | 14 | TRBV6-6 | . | TGTGCCAGCAGTTACTCCACAGGGGCCGGAGGCTACACCTTC | CASSYSTGAGGYTF
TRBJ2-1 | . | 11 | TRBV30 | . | TGTGCCTGGACGGGTGGGAATGAGCAGTTCTTC | CAWTGGNEQFF
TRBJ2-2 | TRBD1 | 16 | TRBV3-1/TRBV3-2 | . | TGTGCCAGCAGCCGAGGACAGGGGGCGAACACCGGGGAGCTGTTTTTT | CASSRGQGANTGELFF
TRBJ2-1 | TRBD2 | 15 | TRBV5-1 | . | TGCGCCAGCAACCCGGGTGTGAGCGGGAGTAATGAGCAGTTCTTC | CASNPGVSGSNEQFF
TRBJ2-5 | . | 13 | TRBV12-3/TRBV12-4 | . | TGTGCCAGCAGTTTAGGGCGGCAAGAGACCCAGTACTTC | CASSLGRQETQYF
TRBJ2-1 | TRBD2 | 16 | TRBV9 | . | TGTGCCAGCAGCTCTTGGGGGACTACCGGGAAGAATGAGCAGTTCTTC | CASSSWGTTGKNEQFF
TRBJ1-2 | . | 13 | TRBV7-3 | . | TGTGCCAGCAGCCCCGGAGGGGTCTATGGCTACACCTTC | CASSPGGVYGYTF
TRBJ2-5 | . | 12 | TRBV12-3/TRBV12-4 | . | TGTGCCAGCAGTTTAATGCGTGAGACCCAGTACTTC | CASSLMRETQYF
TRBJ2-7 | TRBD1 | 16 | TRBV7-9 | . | TGTGCCAGCAGCTTCGCCCCAGGGTCAGGGGGCTACGAGCAGTACTTC | CASSFAPGSGGYEQYF
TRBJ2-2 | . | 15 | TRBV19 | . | TGTGCCAGTAGTAGATCGACAAGGAACACCGGGGAGCTGTTTTTT | CASSRSTRNTGELFF
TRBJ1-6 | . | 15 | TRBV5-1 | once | TGCGCCAGCAGCTTGGATTCCAGGGGCGAATCACCCCTCCACTTT | CASSLDSRGESPLHF
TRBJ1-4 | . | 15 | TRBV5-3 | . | TGTGCCAGAAGCTTTAAAGGAGGGGCGGGCGAAAAACTGTTTTTT | CARSFKGGAGEKLFF
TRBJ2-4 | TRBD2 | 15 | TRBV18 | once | TGTGCCAGCTCCCCATTGGCGGGAGGGAAAAACATTCAGTACTTC | CASSPLAGGKNIQYF